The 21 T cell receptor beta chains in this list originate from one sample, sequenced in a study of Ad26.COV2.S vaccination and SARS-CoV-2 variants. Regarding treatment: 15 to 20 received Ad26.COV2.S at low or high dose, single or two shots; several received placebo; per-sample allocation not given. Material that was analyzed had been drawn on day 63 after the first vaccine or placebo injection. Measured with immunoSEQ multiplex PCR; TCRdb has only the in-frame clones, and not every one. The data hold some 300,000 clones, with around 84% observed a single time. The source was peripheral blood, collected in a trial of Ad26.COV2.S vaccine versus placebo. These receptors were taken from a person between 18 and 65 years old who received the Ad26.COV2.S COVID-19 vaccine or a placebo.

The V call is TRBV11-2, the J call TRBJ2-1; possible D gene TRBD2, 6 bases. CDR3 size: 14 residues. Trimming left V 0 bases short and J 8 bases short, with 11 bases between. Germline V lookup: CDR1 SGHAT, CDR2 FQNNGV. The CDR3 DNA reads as TGTGCCAGCAGCTTAGACCCCGGGGGATATGAGCAGTTCTTC. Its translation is CASSLDPGGYEQFF. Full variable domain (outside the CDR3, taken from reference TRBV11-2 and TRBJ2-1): EAGVAQSPRYKIIEKRQSVAFWCNPISGHATLYWYQQILGQGPKLLIQFQNNGVVDDSQLPKDRFSAERLKGVDSTLKIQPAKLEDSAVYLCASSLDPGGYEQFFGPGTRLTVL.

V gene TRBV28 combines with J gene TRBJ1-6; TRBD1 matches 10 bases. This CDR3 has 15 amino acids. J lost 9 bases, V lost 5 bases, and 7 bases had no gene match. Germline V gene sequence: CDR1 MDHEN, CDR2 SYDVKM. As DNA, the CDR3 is TGTGCCAGCAGTGCAGCCGGGACAGGGGCTTCACCCCTCCACTTT. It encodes CASSAAGTGASPLHF.

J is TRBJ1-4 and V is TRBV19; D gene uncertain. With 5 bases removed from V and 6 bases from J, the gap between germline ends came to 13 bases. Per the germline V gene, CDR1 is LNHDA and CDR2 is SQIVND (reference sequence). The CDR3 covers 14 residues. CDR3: CASSARGRDEKLFF. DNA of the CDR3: TGTGCCAGTAGTGCTCGCGGGAGGGATGAAAAACTGTTTTTT.

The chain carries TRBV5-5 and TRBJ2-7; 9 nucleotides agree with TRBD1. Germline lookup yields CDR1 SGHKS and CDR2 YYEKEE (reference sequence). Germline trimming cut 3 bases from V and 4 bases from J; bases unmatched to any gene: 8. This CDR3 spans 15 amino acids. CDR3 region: CASSWSWTGVYEQYF. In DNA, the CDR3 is TGTGCCAGCAGCTGGAGCTGGACAGGGGTTTACGAGCAGTACTTC.

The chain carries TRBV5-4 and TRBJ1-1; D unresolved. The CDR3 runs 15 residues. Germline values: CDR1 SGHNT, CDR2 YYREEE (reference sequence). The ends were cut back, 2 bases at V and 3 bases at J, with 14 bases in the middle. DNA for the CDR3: TGTGCCAGCAGCTTCGGGTTTGATAGTGACACTGAAGCTTTCTTT. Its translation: CASSFGFDSDTEAFF.

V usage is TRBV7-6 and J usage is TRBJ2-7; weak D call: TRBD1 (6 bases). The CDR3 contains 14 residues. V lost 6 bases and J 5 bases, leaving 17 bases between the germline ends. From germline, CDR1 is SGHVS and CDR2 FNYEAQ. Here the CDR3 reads CASSSPGAGDEQYF. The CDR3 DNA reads TGTGCCAGCAGTTCGCCCGGTGCAGGGGACGAGCAGTACTTC.

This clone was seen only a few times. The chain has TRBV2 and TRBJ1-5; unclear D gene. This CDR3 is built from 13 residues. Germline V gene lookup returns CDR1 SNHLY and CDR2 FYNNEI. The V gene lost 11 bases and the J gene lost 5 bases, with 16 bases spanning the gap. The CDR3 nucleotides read TGTGCCGGTAGAACCCAGATTGATCAGCCCCAGCATTTT. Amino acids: CAGRTQIDQPQHF. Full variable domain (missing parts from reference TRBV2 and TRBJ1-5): EPEVTQTPSHQVTQMGQEVILRCVPISNHLYFYWYRQILGQKVEFLVSFYNNEISEKSEIFDDQFSVERPDGSNFTLKIRSTKLEDSAMYFCAGRTQIDQPQHFGDGTRLSIL.

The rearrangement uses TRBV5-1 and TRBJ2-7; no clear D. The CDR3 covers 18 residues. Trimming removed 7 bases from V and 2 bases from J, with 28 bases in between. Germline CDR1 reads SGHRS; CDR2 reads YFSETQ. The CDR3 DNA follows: TGCGCCAGCTTGGTTATGGTGATGAAAGGCCTTGGGGCCTACGAGCAGTACTTC. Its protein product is CASLVMVMKGLGAYEQYF.

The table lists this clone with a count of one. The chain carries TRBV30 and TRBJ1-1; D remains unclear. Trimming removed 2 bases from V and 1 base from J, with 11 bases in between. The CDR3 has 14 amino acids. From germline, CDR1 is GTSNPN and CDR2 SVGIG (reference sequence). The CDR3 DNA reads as TGTGCCTGGAGTCAGAGCTTGAGGAACACTGAAGCTTTCTTT. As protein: CAWSQSLRNTEAFF. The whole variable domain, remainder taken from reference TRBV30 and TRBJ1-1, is SQTIHQWPATLVQPVGSPLSLECTVEGTSNPNLYWYRQAAGRGLQLLFYSVGIGQISSEVPQNLSASRPQDRQFILSSKKLLLSDSGFYLCAWSQSLRNTEAFFGQGTRLTVV.

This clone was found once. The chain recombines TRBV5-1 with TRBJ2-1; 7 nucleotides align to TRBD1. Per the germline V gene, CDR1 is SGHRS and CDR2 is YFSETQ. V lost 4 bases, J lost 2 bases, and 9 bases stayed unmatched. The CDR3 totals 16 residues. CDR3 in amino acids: CASSRYETGTYNEQFF. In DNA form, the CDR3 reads TGCGCCAGCAGCCGTTACGAGACAGGGACCTACAATGAGCAGTTCTTC. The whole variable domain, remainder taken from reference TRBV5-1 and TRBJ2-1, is KAGVTQTPRYLIKTRGQQVTLSCSPISGHRSVSWYQQTPGQGLQFLFEYFSETQRNKGNFPGRFSGRQFSNSRSEMNVSTLELGDSALYLCASSRYETGTYNEQFFGPGTRLTVL.

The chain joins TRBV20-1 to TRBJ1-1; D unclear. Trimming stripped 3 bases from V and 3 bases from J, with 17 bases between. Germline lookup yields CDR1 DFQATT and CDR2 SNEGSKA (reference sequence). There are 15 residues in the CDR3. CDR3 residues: CSASFFSQEYTEAFF. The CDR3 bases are TGCAGTGCTAGTTTTTTTTCTCAGGAGTACACTGAAGCTTTCTTT.

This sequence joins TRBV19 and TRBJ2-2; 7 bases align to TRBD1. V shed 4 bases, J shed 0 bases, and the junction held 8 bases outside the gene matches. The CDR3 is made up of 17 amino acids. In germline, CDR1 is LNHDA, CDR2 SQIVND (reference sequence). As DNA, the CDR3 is TGTGCCAGTAGTACCGGGACAGTAGACGCGAACACCGGGGAGCTGTTTTTT. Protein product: CASSTGTVDANTGELFF.

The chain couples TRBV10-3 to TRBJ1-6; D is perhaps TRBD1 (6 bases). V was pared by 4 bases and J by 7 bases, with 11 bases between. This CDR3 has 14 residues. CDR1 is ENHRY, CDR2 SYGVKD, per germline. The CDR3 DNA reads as TGTGCCATCAGTGGGGCAGGGGAGAATTCACCCCTCCACTTT. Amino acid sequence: CAISGAGENSPLHF.

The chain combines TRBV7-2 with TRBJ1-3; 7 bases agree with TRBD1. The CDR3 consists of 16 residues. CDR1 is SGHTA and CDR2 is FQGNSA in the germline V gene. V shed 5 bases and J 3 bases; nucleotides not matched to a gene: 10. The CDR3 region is CASSQGGQGFGNTIYF. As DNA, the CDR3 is TGTGCCAGCAGCCAGGGGGGGCAGGGTTTTGGAAACACCATATATTTT.

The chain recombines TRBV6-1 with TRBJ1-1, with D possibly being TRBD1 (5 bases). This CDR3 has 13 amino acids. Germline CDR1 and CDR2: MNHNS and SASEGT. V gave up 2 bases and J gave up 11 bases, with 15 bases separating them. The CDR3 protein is CASSETYKGIAFF. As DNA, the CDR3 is TGTGCCAGCAGTGAAACTTATAAGGGGATTGCTTTCTTT.

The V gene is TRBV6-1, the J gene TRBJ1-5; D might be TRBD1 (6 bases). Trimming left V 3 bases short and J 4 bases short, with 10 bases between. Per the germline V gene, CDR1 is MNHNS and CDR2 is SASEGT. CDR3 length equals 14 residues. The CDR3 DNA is TGTGCCAGCAGTGAGGGGGCGGCTAATCAGCCCCAGCATTTT. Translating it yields CASSEGAANQPQHF.

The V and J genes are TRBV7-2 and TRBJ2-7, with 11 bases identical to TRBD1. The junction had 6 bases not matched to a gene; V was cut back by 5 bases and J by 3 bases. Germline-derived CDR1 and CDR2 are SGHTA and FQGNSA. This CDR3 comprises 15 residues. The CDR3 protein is CASSTTGTGGYEQYF. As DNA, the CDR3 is TGTGCCAGCAGCACGACCGGGACAGGGGGCTACGAGCAGTACTTC. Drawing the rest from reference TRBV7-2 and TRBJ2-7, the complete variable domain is GAGVSQSPSNKVTEKGKDVELRCDPISGHTALYWYRQSLGQGLEFLIYFQGNSAPDKSGLPSDRFSAERTGGSVSTLTIQRTQQEDSAVYLCASSTTGTGGYEQYFGPGTRLTVT.

The CDR3 spells CASSYRLGSGYEQYF. For the CDR3, the DNA is TGTGCCAGCAGTTACCGTTTAGGGTCGGGTTACGAGCAGTACTTC. The chain joins TRBV6-5 to TRBJ2-7; D is uncertain. CDR1 and CDR2 (germline): MNHEY, SVGAGI. V shed 2 bases and J shed 4 bases, with 15 bases lying between them. The CDR3 is made up of 15 amino acids.

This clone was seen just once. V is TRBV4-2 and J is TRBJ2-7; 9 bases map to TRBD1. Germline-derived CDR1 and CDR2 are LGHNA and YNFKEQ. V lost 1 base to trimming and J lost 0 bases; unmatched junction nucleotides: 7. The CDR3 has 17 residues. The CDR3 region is CASSQAAGTGSSYEQYF. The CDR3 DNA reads TGTGCCAGCAGCCAAGCCGCCGGGACAGGGAGCTCCTACGAGCAGTACTTC.

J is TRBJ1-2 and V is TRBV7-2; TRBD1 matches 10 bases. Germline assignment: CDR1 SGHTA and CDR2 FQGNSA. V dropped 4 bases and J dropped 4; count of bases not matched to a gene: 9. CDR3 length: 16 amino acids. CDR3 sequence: CASSSPPGQGSYGYTF. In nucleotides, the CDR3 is TGTGCCAGCAGCTCCCCTCCGGGACAGGGGAGCTATGGCTACACCTTC.

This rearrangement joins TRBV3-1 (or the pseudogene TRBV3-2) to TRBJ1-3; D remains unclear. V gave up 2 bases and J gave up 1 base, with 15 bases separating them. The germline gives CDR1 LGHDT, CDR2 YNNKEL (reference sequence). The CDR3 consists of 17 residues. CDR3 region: CASSQPRPGQSGNTIYF. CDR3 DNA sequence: TGTGCCAGCAGCCAACCTCGGCCGGGCCAGTCTGGAAACACCATATATTTT.